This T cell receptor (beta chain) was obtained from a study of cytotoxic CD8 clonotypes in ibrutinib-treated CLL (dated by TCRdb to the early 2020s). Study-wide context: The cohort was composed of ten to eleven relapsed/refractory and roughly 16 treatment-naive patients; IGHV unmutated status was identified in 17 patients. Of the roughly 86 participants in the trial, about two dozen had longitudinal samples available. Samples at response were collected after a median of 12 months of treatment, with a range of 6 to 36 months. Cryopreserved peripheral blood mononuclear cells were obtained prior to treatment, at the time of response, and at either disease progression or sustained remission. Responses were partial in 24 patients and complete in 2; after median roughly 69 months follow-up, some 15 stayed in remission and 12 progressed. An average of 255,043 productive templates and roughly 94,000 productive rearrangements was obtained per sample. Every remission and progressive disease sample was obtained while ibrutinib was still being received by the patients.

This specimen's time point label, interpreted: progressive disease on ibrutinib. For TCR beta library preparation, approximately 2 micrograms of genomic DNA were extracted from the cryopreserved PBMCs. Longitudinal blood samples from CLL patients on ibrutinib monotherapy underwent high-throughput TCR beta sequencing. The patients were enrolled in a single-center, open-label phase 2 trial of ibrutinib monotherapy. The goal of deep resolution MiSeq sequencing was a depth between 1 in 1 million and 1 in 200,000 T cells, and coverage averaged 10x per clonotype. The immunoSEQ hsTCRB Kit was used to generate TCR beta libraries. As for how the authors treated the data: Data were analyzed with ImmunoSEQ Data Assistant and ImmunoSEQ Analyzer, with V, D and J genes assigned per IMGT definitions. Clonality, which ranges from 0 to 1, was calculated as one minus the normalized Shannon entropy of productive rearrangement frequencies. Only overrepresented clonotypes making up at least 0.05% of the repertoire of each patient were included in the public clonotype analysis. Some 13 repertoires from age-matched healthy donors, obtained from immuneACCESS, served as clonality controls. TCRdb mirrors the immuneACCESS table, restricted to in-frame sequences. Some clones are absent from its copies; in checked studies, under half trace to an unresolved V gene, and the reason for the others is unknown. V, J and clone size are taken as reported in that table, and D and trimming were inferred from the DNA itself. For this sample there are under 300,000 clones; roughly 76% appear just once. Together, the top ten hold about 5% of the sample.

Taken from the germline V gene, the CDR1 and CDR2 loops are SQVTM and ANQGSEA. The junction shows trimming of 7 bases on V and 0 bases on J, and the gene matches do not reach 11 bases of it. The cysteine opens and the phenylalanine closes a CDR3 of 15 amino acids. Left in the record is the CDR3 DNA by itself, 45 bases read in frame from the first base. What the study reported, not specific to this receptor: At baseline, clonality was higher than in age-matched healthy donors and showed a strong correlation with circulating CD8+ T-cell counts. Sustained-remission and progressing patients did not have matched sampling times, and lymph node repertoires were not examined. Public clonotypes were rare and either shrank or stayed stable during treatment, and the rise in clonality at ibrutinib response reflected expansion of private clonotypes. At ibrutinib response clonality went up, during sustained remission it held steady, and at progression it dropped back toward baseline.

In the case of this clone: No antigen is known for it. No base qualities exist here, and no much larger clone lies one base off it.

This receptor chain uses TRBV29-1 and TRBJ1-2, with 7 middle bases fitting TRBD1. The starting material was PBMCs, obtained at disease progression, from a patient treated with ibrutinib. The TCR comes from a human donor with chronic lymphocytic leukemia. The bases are TGCAGCGCCCCGGACAGGTCCAATACTAACTATGGCTACACCTTC. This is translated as CSAPDRSNTNYGYTF.